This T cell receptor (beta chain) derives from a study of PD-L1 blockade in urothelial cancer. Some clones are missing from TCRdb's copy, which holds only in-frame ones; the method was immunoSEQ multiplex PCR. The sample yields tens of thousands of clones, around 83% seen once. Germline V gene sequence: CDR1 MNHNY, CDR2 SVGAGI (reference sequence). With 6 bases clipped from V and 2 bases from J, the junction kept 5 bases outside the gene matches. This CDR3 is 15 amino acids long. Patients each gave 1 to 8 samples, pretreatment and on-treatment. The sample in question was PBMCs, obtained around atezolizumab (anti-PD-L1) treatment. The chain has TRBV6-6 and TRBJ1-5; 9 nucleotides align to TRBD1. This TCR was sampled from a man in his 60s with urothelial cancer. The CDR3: CASRRGQGRNQPQHF. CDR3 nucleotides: TGTGCCAGCAGGCGGGGACAGGGACGCAATCAGCCCCAGCATTTT.